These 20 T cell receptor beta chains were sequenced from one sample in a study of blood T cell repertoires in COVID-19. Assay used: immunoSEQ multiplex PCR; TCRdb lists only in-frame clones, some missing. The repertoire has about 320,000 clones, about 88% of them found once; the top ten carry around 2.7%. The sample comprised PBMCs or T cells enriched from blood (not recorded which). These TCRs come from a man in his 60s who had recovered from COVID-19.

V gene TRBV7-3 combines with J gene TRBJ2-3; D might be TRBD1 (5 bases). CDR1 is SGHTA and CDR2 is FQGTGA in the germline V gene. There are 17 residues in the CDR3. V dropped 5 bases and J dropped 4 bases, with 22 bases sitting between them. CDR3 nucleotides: TGTGCCAGCAGCACCCTAGGATACTCCCTAGGGGCAGATACGCAGTATTTT. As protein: CASSTLGYSLGADTQYF.

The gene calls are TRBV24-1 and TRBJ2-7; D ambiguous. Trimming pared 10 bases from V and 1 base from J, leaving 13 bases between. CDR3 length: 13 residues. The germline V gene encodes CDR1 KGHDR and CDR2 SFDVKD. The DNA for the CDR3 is TGTGCCACTGGAGATCCTCTTTCCTACGAGCAGTACTTC. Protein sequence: CATGDPLSYEQYF.

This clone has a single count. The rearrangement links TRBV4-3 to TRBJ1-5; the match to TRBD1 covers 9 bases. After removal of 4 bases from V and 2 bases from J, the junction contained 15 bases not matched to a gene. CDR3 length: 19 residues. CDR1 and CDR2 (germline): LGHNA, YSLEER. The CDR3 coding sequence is TGCGCCAGCAGCCCCGGCCGGACAGGGGCTGCTGGTGGCAATCAGCCCCAGCATTTT. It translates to CASSPGRTGAAGGNQPQHF.

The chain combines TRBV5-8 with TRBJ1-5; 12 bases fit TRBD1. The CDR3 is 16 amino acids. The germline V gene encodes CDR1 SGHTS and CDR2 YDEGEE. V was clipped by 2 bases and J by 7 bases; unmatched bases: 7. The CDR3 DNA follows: TGTGCCAGCAGCTTAGGAACCGGGACAGGGGGCCAGCCCCAGCATTTT. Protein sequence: CASSLGTGTGGQPQHF.

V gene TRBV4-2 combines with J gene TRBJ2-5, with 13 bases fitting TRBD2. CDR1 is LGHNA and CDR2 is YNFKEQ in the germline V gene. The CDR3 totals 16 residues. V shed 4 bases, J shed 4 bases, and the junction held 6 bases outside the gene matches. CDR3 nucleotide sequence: TGTGCCAGCAGCCGAGGACTAGCGGGGGACCGAGAGACCCAGTACTTC. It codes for CASSRGLAGDRETQYF.

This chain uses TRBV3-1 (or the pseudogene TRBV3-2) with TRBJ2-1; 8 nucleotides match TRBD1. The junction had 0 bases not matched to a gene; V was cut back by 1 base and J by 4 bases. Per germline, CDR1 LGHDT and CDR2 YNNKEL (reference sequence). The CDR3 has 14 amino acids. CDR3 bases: TGTGCCAGCAGCCAAGGACAGGGGTACAATGAGCAGTTCTTC. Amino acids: CASSQGQGYNEQFF.

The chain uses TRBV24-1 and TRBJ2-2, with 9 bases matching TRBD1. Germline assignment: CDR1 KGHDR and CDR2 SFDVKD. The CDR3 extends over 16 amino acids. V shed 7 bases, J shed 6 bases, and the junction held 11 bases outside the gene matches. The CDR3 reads CATRPGTGSFAGELFF. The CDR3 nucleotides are TGTGCCACCAGACCCGGGACAGGGAGTTTTGCCGGGGAGCTGTTTTTT.

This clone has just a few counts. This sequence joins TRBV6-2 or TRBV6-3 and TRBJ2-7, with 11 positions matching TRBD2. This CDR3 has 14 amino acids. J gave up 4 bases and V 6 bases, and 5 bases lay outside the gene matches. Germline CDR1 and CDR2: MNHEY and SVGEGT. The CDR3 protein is CASSRTSGLYEQYF. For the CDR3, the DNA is TGTGCCAGCAGCAGGACTAGCGGGCTTTACGAGCAGTACTTC.

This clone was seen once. The DNA for the CDR3 is TGCGCCAGCAGCTTGATGGCAGGGGCGGGCACTGAAGCTTTCTTT. Protein: CASSLMAGAGTEAFF. The chain has TRBV5-1 and TRBJ1-1, with a possible D match to TRBD1 (6 bases). CDR3 length equals 15 residues. Germline V gives CDR1 SGHRS, CDR2 YFSETQ. V lost 1 base and J lost 4, with 14 bases in between.

The CDR3, as DNA: TGTGCCAGCAGCTTAGCGGGACAGGGTAACTATGGCTACACCTTC. Protein: CASSLAGQGNYGYTF. The chain couples TRBV7-2 to TRBJ1-2; 9 nucleotides align to TRBD1. Germline lookup yields CDR1 SGHTA and CDR2 FQGNSA. J lost 1 base, V lost 0 bases, and 0 bases had no gene match. The CDR3 length is 15 residues.

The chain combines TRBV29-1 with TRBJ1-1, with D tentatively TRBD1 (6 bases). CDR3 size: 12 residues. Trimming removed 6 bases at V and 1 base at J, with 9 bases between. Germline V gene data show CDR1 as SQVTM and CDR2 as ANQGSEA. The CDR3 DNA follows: TGCAGCGTGATGACAGGGAACACTGAAGCTTTCTTT. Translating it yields CSVMTGNTEAFF.

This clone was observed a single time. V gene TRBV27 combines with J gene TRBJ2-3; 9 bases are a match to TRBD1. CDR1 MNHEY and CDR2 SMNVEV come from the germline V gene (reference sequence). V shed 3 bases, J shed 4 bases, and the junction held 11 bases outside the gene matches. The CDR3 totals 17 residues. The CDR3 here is CASSFRGGQGQADTQYF. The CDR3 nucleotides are TGTGCCAGCAGTTTCCGCGGGGGACAGGGCCAGGCAGATACGCAGTATTTT.

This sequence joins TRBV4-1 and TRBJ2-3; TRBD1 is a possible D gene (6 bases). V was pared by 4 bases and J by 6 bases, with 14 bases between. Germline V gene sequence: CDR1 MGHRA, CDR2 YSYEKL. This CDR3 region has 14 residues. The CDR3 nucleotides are TGCGCCAGCAGCCCTCGGACAGCTGGGGATACGCAGTATTTT. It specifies CASSPRTAGDTQYF.

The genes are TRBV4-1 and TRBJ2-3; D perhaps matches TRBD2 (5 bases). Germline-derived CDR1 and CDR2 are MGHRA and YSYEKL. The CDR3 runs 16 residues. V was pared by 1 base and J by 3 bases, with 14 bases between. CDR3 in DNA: TGCGCCAGCAGCCAAGCCGGGATGATTCAGACAGATACGCAGTATTTT. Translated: CASSQAGMIQTDTQYF.

Here the CDR3 reads CASSIGAGSYGYTF. CDR3 coding DNA: TGTGCCAGTAGTATAGGCGCAGGAAGCTATGGCTACACCTTC. This sequence joins TRBV19 and TRBJ1-2; D gene unclear. Deletions cut 1 base from V and 4 bases from J, with 10 bases between. The CDR3 covers 14 residues. Germline CDR1 reads LNHDA; CDR2 reads SQIVND (reference sequence).

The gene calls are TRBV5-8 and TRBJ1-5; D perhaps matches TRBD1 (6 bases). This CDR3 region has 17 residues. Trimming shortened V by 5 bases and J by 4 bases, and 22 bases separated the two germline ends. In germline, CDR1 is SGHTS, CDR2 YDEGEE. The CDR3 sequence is CASRKGVTWGTNQPQHF. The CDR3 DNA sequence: TGTGCCAGCAGGAAGGGGGTCACTTGGGGCACGAATCAGCCCCAGCATTTT.

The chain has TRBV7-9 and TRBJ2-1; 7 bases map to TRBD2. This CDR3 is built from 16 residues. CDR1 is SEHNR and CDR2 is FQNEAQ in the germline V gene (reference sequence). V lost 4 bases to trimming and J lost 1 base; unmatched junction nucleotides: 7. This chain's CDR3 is CASSSISGASYNEQFF. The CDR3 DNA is TGTGCCAGCAGCTCAATAAGCGGGGCTTCCTACAATGAGCAGTTCTTC.

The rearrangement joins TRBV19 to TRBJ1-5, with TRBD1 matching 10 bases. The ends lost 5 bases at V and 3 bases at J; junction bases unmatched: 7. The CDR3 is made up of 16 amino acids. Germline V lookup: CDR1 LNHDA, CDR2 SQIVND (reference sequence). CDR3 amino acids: CASSQPGQGYNQPQHF. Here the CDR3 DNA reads TGTGCCAGTAGTCAACCGGGACAGGGGTACAATCAGCCCCAGCATTTT. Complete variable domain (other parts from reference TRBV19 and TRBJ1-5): DGGITQSPKYLFRKEGQNVTLSCEQNLNHDAMYWYRQDPGQGLRLIYYSQIVNDFQKGDIAEGYSVSREKKESFPLTVTSAQKNPTAFYLCASSQPGQGYNQPQHFGDGTRLSIL.

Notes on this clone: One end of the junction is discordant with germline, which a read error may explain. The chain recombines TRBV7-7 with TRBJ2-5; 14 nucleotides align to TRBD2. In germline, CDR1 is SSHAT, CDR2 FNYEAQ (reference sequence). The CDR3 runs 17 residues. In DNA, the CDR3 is TGTGCTAGCAGCTTAGGGACTAGCGGGAGTATTTTGGAGACCCAGTACTTC. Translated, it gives CASSLGTSGSILETQYF.

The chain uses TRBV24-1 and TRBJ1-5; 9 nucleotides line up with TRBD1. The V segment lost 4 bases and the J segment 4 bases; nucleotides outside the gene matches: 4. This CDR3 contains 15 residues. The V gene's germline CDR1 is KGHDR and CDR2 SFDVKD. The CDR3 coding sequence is TGTGCCACCAGTGAGGGACAGGGACGGAATCAGCCCCAGCATTTT. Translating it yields CATSEGQGRNQPQHF.